This T cell receptor beta chain was observed in a study of T cell repertoires in cytomegalovirus infection. In TCRdb, the reads were re-called with MiXCR into one record per CDR3 protein. The sample holds about 570,000 distinct CDR3 sequences, roughly 42% seen once. This clonotype was observed at least ten times. Its antigen is not known. This CDR3 spans 15 amino acids. After removal of 5 bases from V and 7 bases from J, the junction contained 6 bases not matched to a gene. Looked up from germline, CDR1 is SGHTA and CDR2 is FQGNSA. This sequence joins TRBV7-2 and TRBJ2-7; 15 bases match TRBD2. The sequence was collected from a human donor in good health (CMV status not recorded). Some clones in this sample may be carry-over from other donors' samples. Sequenced material: cultured PBMCs, taken from culture after CMV antigen stimulation. The CDR3 coding sequence is TGTGCCAGCAGCCTCGGACTAGCGGGAGGGGTTGAGCAGTACTTC. This gives the protein CASSLGLAGGVEQYF.